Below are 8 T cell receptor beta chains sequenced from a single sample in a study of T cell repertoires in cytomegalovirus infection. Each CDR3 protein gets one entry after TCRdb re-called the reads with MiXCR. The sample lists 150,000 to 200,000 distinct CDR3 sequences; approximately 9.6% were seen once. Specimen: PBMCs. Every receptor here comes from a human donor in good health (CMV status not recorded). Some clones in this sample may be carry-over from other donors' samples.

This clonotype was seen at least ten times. CDR3 DNA: TGTGCCAGCAGCTTAGGCGGGACAGTAGGGGATGAAAAACTGTTTTTT. It specifies CASSLGGTVGDEKLFF. The rearrangement links TRBV7-9 to TRBJ1-4; 7 nucleotides line up with TRBD1. V dropped 1 base and J dropped 6; count of bases not matched to a gene: 8. CDR1 and CDR2 (germline): SEHNR, FQNEAQ (reference sequence). The CDR3 contains 16 residues.

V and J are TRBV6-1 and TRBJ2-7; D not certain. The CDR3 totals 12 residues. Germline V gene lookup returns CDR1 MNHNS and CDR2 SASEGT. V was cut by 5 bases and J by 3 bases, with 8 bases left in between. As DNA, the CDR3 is TGTGCCAGCAGTTACATGGACTACGAGCAGTACTTC. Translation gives CASSYMDYEQYF.

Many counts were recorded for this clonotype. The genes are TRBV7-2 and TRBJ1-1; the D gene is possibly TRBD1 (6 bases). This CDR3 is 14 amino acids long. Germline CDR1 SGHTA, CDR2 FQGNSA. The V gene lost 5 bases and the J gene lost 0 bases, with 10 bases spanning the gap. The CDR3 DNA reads TGTGCCAGCAGCGCAGGGGTCATGAACACTGAAGCTTTCTTT. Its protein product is CASSAGVMNTEAFF.

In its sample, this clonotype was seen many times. CDR3 protein: CASSLGAGIQPQHF. The CDR3 DNA reads TGTGCCAGCAGCTTAGGAGCAGGTATTCAGCCCCAGCATTTT. The rearrangement links TRBV7-6 to TRBJ1-5; D not resolved. Trimming removed 1 base at V and 6 bases at J, with 10 bases between. The CDR3 runs to 14 residues. From germline, CDR1 is SGHVS and CDR2 FNYEAQ.

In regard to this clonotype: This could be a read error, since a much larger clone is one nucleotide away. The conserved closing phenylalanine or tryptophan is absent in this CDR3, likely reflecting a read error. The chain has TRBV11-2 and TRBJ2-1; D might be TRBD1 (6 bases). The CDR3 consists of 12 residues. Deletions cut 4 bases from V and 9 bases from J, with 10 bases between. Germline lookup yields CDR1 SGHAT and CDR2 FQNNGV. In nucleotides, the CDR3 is TGTGCCAGCAGCTCCGACAGGTTTGAGCAGTTCTTA. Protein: CASSSDRFEQFL.

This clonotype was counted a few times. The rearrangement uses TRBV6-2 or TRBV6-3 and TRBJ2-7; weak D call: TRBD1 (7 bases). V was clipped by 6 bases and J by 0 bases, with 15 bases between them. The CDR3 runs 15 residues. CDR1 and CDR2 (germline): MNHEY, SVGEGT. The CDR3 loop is CASRPWGDSSYEQYF. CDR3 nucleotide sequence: TGTGCCAGCAGACCATGGGGGGACAGCTCCTACGAGCAGTACTTC.

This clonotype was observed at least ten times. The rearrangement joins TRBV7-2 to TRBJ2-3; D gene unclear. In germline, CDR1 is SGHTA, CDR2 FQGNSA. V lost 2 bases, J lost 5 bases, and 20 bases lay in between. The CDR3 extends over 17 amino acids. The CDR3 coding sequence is TGTGCCAGCAGCTTACTAGGATACAGCTTTACTGGAGATACGCAGTATTTT. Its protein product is CASSLLGYSFTGDTQYF.

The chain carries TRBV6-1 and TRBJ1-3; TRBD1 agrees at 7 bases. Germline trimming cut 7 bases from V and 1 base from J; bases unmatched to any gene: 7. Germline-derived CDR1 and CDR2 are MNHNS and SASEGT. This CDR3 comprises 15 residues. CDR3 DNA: TGTGCCAGCAAACTACAGGGGTCGTCTGGAAACACCATATATTTT. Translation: CASKLQGSSGNTIYF.